This TCR beta chain was observed in a study of vaccination and CD4 T cells after COVID-19. Study information: For post-vaccine samples, collection took place a median around 70 days after dose two, ranging from 14 to 241.

Described treatment: roughly ten-day PBMC culture with coronavirus spike peptide pools or control peptides (ViraFEST assay). The assay that was used to sequence DNA from cultured CD4+ T cells was the Oncomine TCR Beta short-read assay. TCRdb reprocessed the PCR reads with MiXCR, giving one entry per CDR3 protein. The table lists about 11,000 distinct CDR3 sequences, about two fifths of them singletons. A word on this clonotype: Its antigen is not identified.

This clonotype was sampled from a human donor who had recovered from COVID-19. Input material: CD4+ T cells from blood, cultured in vitro.

The CDR3 nucleotides are TGTGCCAGCACACCACGACGGGAGAAGGAGACCCAGTACTTC. Its translation is CASTPRREKETQYF. J is TRBJ2-5 and V is TRBV11-2; possibly TRBD2 for D (6 bases). The CDR3 length is 14 residues. Trimming pared 7 bases from V and 5 bases from J, leaving 17 bases between. Looked up from germline, CDR1 is SGHAT and CDR2 is FQNNGV.